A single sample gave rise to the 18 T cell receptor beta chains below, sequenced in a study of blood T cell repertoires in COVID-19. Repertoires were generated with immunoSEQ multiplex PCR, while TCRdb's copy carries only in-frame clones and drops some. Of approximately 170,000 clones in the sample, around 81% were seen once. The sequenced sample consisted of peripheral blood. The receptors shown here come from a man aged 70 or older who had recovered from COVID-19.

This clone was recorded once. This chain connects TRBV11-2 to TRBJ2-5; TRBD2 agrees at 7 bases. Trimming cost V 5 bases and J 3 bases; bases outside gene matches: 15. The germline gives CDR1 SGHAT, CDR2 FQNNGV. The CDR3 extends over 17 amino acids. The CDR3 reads CASSPLQREGLKETQYF. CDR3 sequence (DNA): TGTGCCAGCAGCCCTCTCCAAAGGGAGGGGCTGAAAGAGACCCAGTACTTC.

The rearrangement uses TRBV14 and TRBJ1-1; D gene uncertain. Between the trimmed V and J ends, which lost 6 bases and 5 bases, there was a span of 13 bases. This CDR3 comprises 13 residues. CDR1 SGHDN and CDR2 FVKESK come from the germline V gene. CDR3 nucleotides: TGTGCCAGCAGTGTCCCCGGACTGACTGAAGCTTTCTTT. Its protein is CASSVPGLTEAFF.

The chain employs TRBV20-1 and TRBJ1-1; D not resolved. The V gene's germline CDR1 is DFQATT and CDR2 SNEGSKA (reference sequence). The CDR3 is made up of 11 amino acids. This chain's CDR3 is CMSPRNTEAFF. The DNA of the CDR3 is TGCATGAGTCCTAGGAACACTGAAGCTTTCTTT.

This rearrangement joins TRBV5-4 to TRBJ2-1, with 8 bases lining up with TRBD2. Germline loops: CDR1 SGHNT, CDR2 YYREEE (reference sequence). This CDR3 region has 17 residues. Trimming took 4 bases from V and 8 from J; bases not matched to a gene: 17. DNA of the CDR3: TGTGCCAGCAGCCGCGGGGGGAGCGTGGGGAGGGAAGATGAGCAGTTCTTC. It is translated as CASSRGGSVGREDEQFF. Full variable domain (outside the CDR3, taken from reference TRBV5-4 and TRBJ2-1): ETGVTQSPTHLIKTRGQQVTLRCSSQSGHNTVSWYQQALGQGPQFIFQYYREEENGRGNFPPRFSGLQFPNYSSELNVNALELDDSALYLCASSRGGSVGREDEQFFGPGTRLTVL.

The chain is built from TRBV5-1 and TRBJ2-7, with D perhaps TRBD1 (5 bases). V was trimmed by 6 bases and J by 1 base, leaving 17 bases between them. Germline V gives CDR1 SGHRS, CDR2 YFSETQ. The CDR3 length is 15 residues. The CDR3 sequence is CASTSRAGPSYEQYF. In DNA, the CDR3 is TGCGCCAGCACCAGCAGGGCCGGCCCATCCTACGAGCAGTACTTC. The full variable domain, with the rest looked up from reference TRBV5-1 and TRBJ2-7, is KAGVTQTPRYLIKTRGQQVTLSCSPISGHRSVSWYQQTPGQGLQFLFEYFSETQRNKGNFPGRFSGRQFSNSRSEMNVSTLELGDSALYLCASTSRAGPSYEQYFGPGTRLTVT.

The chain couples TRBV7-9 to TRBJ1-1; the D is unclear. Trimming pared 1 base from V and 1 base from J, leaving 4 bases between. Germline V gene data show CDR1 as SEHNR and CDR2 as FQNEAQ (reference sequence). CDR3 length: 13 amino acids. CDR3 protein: CASSLGANTEAFF. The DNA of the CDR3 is TGTGCCAGCAGCTTAGGCGCGAACACTGAAGCTTTCTTT.

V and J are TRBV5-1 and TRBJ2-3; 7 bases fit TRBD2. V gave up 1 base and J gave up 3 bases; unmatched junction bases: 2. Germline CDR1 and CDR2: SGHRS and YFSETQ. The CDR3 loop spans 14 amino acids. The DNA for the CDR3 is TGCGCCAGCAGCTTGCCTAGCGGAACAGATACGCAGTATTTT. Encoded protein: CASSLPSGTDTQYF.

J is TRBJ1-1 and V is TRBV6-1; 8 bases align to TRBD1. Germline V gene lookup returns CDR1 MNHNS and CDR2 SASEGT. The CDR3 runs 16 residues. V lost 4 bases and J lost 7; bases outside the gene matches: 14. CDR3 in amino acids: CASSGATGQALREAFF. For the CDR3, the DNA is TGTGCCAGCAGTGGGGCCACGGGACAGGCCCTTCGTGAAGCTTTCTTT.

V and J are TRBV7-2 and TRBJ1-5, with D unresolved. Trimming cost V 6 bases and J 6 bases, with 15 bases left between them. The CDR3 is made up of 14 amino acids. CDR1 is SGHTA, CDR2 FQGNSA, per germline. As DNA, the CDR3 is TGTGCCAGCAGGGGCTGGGAGGAAGGTCAGCCCCAGCATTTT. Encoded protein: CASRGWEEGQPQHF.

The CDR3 DNA reads as TGTGCCAGTAGTCCCACCCAGGGTCTGAACACTGAAGCTTTCTTT. It encodes CASSPTQGLNTEAFF. This chain uses TRBV19 with TRBJ1-1, with D tentatively TRBD1 (5 bases). The CDR3 runs 15 residues. Germline CDR1 and CDR2: LNHDA and SQIVND (reference sequence). Trimming took 5 bases from V and 0 from J, leaving 13 bases between them.

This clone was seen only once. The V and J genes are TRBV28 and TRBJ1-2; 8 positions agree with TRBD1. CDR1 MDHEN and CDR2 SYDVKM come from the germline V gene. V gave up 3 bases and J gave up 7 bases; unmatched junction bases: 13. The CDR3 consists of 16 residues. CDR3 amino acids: CASSFAQGARLAGYTF. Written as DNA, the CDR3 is TGTGCCAGCAGTTTCGCCCAGGGGGCGCGACTTGCTGGCTACACCTTC.

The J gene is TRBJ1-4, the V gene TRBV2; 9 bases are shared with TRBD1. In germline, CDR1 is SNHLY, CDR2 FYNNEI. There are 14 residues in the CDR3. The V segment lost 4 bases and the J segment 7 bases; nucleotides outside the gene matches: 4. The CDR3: CASSGRQGGEKLFF. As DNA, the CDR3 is TGTGCCAGCAGTGGAAGACAGGGGGGTGAAAAACTGTTTTTT.

This CDR3 is CASSLVGDRGMNGYTF. The CDR3 DNA follows: TGTGCCAGCAGCTTAGTTGGGGACAGGGGCATGAATGGCTACACCTTC. The chain carries TRBV7-2 and TRBJ1-2, with 10 bases matching TRBD1. Germline V gene sequence: CDR1 SGHTA, CDR2 FQGNSA. V dropped 1 base and J dropped 6; count of bases not matched to a gene: 8. This CDR3 has 16 residues.

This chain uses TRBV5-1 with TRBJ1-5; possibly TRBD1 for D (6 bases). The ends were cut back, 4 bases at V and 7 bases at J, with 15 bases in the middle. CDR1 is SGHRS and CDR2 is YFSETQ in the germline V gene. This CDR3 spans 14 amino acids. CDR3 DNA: TGCGCCAGCAGCCGGGACCCCCAGGGGCAGCCCCAGCATTTT. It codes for CASSRDPQGQPQHF. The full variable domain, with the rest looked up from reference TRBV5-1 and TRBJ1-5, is KAGVTQTPRYLIKTRGQQVTLSCSPISGHRSVSWYQQTPGQGLQFLFEYFSETQRNKGNFPGRFSGRQFSNSRSEMNVSTLELGDSALYLCASSRDPQGQPQHFGDGTRLSIL.

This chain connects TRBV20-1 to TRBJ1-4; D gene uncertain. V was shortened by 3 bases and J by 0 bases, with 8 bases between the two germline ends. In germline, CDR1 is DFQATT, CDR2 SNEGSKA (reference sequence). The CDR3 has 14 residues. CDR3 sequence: CSASYRATNEKLFF. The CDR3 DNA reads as TGCAGTGCTAGTTACCGAGCAACTAATGAAAAACTGTTTTTT.

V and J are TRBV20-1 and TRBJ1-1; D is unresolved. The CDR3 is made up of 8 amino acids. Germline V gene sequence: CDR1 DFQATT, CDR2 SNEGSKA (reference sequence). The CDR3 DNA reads TGCAGGGTCGGTATGGCTTTCTTT. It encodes CRVGMAFF.

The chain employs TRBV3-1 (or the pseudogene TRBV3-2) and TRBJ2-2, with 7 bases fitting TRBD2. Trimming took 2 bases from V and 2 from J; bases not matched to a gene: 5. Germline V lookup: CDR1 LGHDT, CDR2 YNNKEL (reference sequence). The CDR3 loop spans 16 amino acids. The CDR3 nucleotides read TGTGCCAGCAGCCAACGACTAGCTCGTAACACCGGGGAGCTGTTTTTT. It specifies CASSQRLARNTGELFF.

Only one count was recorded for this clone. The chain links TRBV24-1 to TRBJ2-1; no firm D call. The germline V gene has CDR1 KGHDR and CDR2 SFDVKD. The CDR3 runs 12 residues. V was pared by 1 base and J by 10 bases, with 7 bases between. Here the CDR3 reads CATSDLGVEQFF. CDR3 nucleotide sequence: TGTGCCACCAGTGATTTAGGAGTGGAGCAGTTCTTC.